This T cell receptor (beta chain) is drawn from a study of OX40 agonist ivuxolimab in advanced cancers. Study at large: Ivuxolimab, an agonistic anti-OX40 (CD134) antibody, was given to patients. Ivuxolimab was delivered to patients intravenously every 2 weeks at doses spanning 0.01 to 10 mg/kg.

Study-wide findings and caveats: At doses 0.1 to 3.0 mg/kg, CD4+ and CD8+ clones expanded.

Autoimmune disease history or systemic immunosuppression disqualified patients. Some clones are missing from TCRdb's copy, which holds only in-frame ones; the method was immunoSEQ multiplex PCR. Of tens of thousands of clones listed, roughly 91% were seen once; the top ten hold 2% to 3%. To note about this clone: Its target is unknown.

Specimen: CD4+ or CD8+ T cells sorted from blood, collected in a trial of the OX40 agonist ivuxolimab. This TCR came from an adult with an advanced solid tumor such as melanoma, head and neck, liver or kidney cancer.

For the CDR3, the DNA is TGTGCCAGCAGCTTACGGAAGCTAGCGGGAGGAACAGATACGCAGTATTTT. Translated: CASSLRKLAGGTDTQYF. V is TRBV7-9 and J is TRBJ2-3; TRBD2 agrees at 11 bases. The CDR3 runs 17 residues. V gave up 2 bases and J gave up 3 bases; unmatched junction bases: 7. Germline V gene data show CDR1 as SEHNR and CDR2 as FQNEAQ (reference sequence).